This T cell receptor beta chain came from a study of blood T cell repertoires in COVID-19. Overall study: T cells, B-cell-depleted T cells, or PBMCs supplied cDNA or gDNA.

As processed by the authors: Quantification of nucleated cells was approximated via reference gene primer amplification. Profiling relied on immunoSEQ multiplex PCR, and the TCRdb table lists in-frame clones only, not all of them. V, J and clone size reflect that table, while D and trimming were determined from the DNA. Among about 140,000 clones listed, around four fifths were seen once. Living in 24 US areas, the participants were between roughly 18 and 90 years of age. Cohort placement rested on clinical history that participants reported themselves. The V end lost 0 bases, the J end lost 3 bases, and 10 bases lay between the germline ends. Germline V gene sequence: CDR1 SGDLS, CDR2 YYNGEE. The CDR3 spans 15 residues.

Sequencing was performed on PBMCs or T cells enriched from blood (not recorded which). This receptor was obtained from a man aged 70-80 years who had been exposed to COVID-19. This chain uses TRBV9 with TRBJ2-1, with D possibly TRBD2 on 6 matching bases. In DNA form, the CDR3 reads TGTGCCAGCAGCGTAGCAGGGACTTTCTACAATGAGCAGTTCTTC. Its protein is CASSVAGTFYNEQFF.